This T cell receptor beta chain was retrieved from a study of cytomegalovirus exposure and HLA in healthy donors. Trimming stripped 7 bases from V and 0 bases from J, with 16 bases between. The CDR3 runs 15 residues. CDR1 is MNHEY and CDR2 is SMNVEV in the germline V gene (reference sequence). The PCR had 60 Vbeta and 13 Jbeta primers. Profiling relied on immunoSEQ multiplex PCR, and the TCRdb table lists in-frame clones only, not all of them. Of roughly 150,000 clones listed, 65% to 70% are singletons. Study observations and caveats: Analysis was performed later, and it showed HLA-associated TCR beta chains to be more clonally expanded than equally common others. Most subjects' HLA-A and HLA-B alleles were reportedly predicted from TCR beta sequences. What a later analysis showed was that several of the most significant clusters appeared linked to common viral pathogens. In an earlier analysis, in some 500 donors, most V segments appeared productive either ~87% or ~30% of the time.

For this clone: Antigen: not known.

The sequencing input was PBMCs. J is TRBJ2-7 and V is TRBV27; TRBD1 is a possible D gene (6 bases). The receptor was derived from a young man in good health and CMV-seropositive. The chain's CDR3 is CASKTIGQSSYEQYF. Written as DNA, the CDR3 is TGTGCCAGCAAAACCATCGGACAGAGCTCCTACGAGCAGTACTTC.